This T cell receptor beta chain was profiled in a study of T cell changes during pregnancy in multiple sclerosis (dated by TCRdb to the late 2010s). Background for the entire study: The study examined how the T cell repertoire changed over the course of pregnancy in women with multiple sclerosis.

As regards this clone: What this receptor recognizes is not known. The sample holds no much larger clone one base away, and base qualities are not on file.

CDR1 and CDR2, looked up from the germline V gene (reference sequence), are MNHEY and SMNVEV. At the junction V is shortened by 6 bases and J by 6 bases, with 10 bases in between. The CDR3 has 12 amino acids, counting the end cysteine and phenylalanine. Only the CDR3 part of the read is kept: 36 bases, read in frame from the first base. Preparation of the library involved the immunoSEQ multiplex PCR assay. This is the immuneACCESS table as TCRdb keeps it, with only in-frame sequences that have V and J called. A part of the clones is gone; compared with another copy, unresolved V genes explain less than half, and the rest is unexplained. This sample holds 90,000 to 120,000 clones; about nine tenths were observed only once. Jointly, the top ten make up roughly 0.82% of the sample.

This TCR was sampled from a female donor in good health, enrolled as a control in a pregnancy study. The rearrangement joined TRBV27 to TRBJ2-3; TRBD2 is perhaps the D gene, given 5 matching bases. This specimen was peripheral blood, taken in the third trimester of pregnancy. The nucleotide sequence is TGTGCCAGCAGCCCCGAGCGGGATACGCAGTATTTT. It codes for CASSPERDTQYF.